Below are 3 T cell receptor beta chains sequenced from a single sample in a study of response to subunit inactivated influenza vaccine. TCRdb re-derived calls from the RT-PCR reads in MiXCR, one entry per CDR3 protein. The sample records around 480,000 distinct CDR3 sequences, approximately 17% being singletons. The specimen comprised CD4+ T cells sorted from PBMCs, sampled less than 30 months after vaccination. The source of these receptors is a man aged 45 to 70 who received an inactivated influenza vaccine.

The chain recombines TRBV4-3 with TRBJ2-5, with D hard to call. V was shortened by 2 bases and J by 6 bases, with 16 bases between the two germline ends. The CDR3 sequence is 15 residues long. The germline gives CDR1 LGHNA, CDR2 YSLEER. Here the CDR3 DNA reads TGCGCCAGCAGCCAACAAGGACCGGAGACAAAGACCCAGTACTTC. As protein: CASSQQGPETKTQYF.

Ten or more counts support this clonotype. The rearrangement links TRBV18 to TRBJ2-7; D possibly matches TRBD1 or TRBD2 (5 bases each). CDR1 and CDR2 (germline): KGHSH, LQKENI. The CDR3 has 15 amino acids. Trimming took 1 base from V and 2 from J, leaving 12 bases between them. The CDR3, as DNA: TGTGCCAGCTCACCACTCGTTGGGGGACCCTACGAGCAGTACTTC. Its protein is CASSPLVGGPYEQYF.

This clonotype was counted only a few times. The genes are TRBV6-1 and TRBJ2-2, with 8 bases fitting TRBD1. The V segment lost 5 bases and the J segment 5 bases; nucleotides outside the gene matches: 1. In germline, CDR1 is MNHNS, CDR2 SASEGT. The CDR3 consists of 13 residues. CDR3 protein: CASSRDRTGELFF. The CDR3 DNA follows: TGTGCCAGCAGTCGGGACAGGACCGGGGAGCTGTTTTTT.